This T cell receptor (beta chain) was captured in a study of cytomegalovirus exposure and HLA in healthy donors. Trimming removed 5 bases from V and 2 bases from J; junction bases left unmatched: 17. The germline gives CDR1 MDHEN, CDR2 SYDVKM. This CDR3 is 20 amino acids long. 60 Vbeta and 13 Jbeta primers were used in PCR. Using immunoSEQ multiplex PCR, the repertoire was profiled, and TCRdb retains in-frame clones only, with some absent. Of over 85,000 clones listed, nearly 65% were seen once; the top ten hold about 4.3%. This chain uses TRBV28 with TRBJ2-7, with TRBD2 matching over 14 bases. The sample was PBMCs. The receptor was isolated from a human donor in good health. The CDR3 loop is CASSATSGRAEWSRAYEQYF. The CDR3 coding sequence is TGTGCCAGCAGTGCGACTAGCGGGAGGGCCGAATGGAGCAGGGCCTACGAGCAGTACTTC.